What follows are 20 T cell receptor beta chains derived from one specimen sequenced in a study of blood T cell repertoires in COVID-19. The table came from immunoSEQ multiplex PCR; TCRdb's copy has only in-frame clones and leaves some out. The sample lists fewer than 200,000 clones; under 85% were seen once. The specimen was peripheral blood. The receptors originated from a woman aged 70-85 years with COVID-19, enrolled during active disease.

This clone was recorded only once. This rearrangement joins TRBV9 to TRBJ2-1, with TRBD2 identical over 11 bases. Germline V gene lookup returns CDR1 SGDLS and CDR2 YYNGEE. The CDR3 is 16 residues long. J was trimmed by 2 bases and V by 3 bases; bases with no gene match: 4. The CDR3 loop is CASSAGLAVTYNEQFF. CDR3 nucleotides: TGTGCCAGCAGCGCGGGACTAGCGGTAACCTACAATGAGCAGTTCTTC.

The gene calls are TRBV6-5 and TRBJ2-3; 9 bases map to TRBD1. Germline V CDR1 and CDR2: MNHEY, SVGAGI. Losses at the gene ends were 6 bases for V and 3 bases for J; bases not matched to a gene: 7. CDR3 length: 15 amino acids. As DNA, the CDR3 is TGTGCCAGCAGGATGGGGACAGGGATTACAGATACGCAGTATTTT. Residues: CASRMGTGITDTQYF.

This clone was picked up a small number of times. The chain joins TRBV19 to TRBJ2-6; TRBD1 aligns across 9 bases. The germline CDR1 and CDR2 sequences are LNHDA and SQIVND (reference sequence). The CDR3 length is 18 residues. Trimming removed 6 bases from V and 1 base from J; junction bases left unmatched: 10. In DNA, the CDR3 is TGTGCCAGTAGCATAATGACAGGGGGACTGTCTGGGGCCAACGTCCTGACTTTC. It is translated as CASSIMTGGLSGANVLTF.

The chain combines TRBV6-5 with TRBJ1-1, with 8 bases that match TRBD1. The CDR3 totals 16 residues. V trimming: 2 bases; J trimming: 4 bases; junction bases outside the gene matches: 9. Germline assignment: CDR1 MNHEY and CDR2 SVGAGI. This CDR3 is CASSYVSRGPFTEAFF. The CDR3 DNA sequence: TGTGCCAGCAGTTACGTATCCAGGGGGCCCTTCACTGAAGCTTTCTTT.

The J gene is TRBJ2-1, the V gene TRBV6-2 or TRBV6-3, with D perhaps TRBD1 (5 bases). This CDR3 contains 13 residues. The germline V gene has CDR1 MNHEY and CDR2 SVGEGT. V was clipped by 0 bases and J by 7 bases, with 7 bases between them. This chain's CDR3 is CASSYSRVNEQFF. CDR3 coding DNA: TGTGCCAGCAGTTACTCCAGGGTTAATGAGCAGTTCTTC.

The chain uses TRBV4-3 and TRBJ1-1, with D possibly matching TRBD1 (6 bases). Between the trimmed V and J ends, which lost 6 bases and 2 bases, there was a span of 16 bases. CDR3 length: 15 residues. Per the germline V gene, CDR1 is LGHNA and CDR2 is YSLEER. The CDR3 DNA reads TGCGCCAGCAGAGCCGGCGTAGGGGGTAACACTGAAGCTTTCTTT. Translating it yields CASRAGVGGNTEAFF.

On this clone: A read error is likely, as this CDR3 ends without the conserved phenylalanine or tryptophan. The limits of the CDR3 on the DNA are not certain, so only TCRdb's listed CDR3 is given. V gene TRBV6-5 combines with J gene TRBJ1-2; TRBD1, the table's D call, was not compared with the DNA. CDR1 MNHEY and CDR2 SVGAGI come from the germline V gene. The CDR3 is 14 amino acids long, termini counted. The CDR3 is CASSLSEGQGFHWC.

The chain combines TRBV27 with TRBJ2-7, with TRBD2 identical over 9 bases. The CDR3 runs 13 residues. The V gene end was trimmed by 6 bases and the J gene end by 5 bases; junction bases not matched to a gene: 5. Germline loops: CDR1 MNHEY, CDR2 SMNVEV (reference sequence). CDR3 residues: CASRSSGSNEQYF. CDR3 DNA: TGTGCCAGCAGGAGTAGCGGGAGTAACGAGCAGTACTTC.

The chain employs TRBV6-5 and TRBJ2-7; 10 bases line up with TRBD2. This CDR3 comprises 14 residues. CDR1 MNHEY and CDR2 SVGAGI come from the germline V gene. The ends lost 7 bases at V and 2 bases at J; junction bases unmatched: 5. CDR3 loop: CASNLAGGPYEQYF. Here the CDR3 DNA reads TGTGCCAGCAATTTAGCGGGAGGACCCTACGAGCAGTACTTC.

The V and J genes are TRBV3-1 (or the pseudogene TRBV3-2) and TRBJ1-6; TRBD1 matches 9 bases. Germline V lookup: CDR1 LGHDT, CDR2 YNNKEL (reference sequence). This CDR3 comprises 18 residues. Trimming removed 3 bases from V and 9 bases from J; junction bases left unmatched: 15. DNA for the CDR3: TGTGCCAGCAGCCACCTAGGGAACAGGGGGCGGCTGAGTTCACCCCTCCACTTT. Its protein is CASSHLGNRGRLSSPLHF.

This sequence joins TRBV6-2 or TRBV6-3 and TRBJ2-1; 11 bases fit TRBD2. This CDR3 is 16 amino acids long. The germline gives CDR1 MNHEY, CDR2 SVGEGT. V shed 5 bases, J shed 4 bases, and the junction held 7 bases outside the gene matches. CDR3 sequence (DNA): TGTGCCAGCAGTCCGGGCGGGACTAGCGGTTACAATGAGCAGTTCTTC. Translation: CASSPGGTSGYNEQFF.

V gene TRBV9 combines with J gene TRBJ2-5; 14 bases are shared with TRBD2. This CDR3 comprises 17 residues. Germline V gene lookup returns CDR1 SGDLS and CDR2 YYNGEE. V lost 2 bases and J lost 4; bases outside the gene matches: 7. The CDR3 coding sequence is TGTGCCAGCAGCGTTAGGGAAGGACTAGCGGGAGGAGAGACCCAGTACTTC. It translates to CASSVREGLAGGETQYF.

This chain connects TRBV19 to TRBJ2-3; 7 nucleotides agree with TRBD2. J lost 2 bases, V lost 3 bases, and 5 bases had no gene match. CDR3 size: 15 residues. Looked up from germline, CDR1 is LNHDA and CDR2 is SQIVND (reference sequence). CDR3 sequence reads: CASSIPAGATDTQYF. The CDR3 DNA follows: TGTGCCAGTAGTATTCCGGCGGGAGCCACAGATACGCAGTATTTT.

Only a few counts were recorded for this clone. The chain employs TRBV28 and TRBJ2-7; 8 positions agree with TRBD2. CDR3 length equals 16 residues. V shed 4 bases and J 3 bases; nucleotides not matched to a gene: 11. The germline CDR1 and CDR2 sequences are MDHEN and SYDVKM. The CDR3 loop is CASSSSKSSGIYEQYF. The CDR3 DNA sequence: TGTGCCAGCAGTTCGAGTAAGAGTAGCGGGATCTACGAGCAGTACTTC.

This clone has a single count. The V call is TRBV28, the J call TRBJ2-2; a possible D gene is TRBD2 (6 bases). The CDR3 covers 15 residues. Looked up from germline, CDR1 is MDHEN and CDR2 is SYDVKM. Trimming removed 7 bases at V and 2 bases at J, with 14 bases between. DNA of the CDR3: TGTGCCAGCAAAATAGTGGGAGGAAACACCGGGGAGCTGTTTTTT. This translates into CASKIVGGNTGELFF.

At least ten counts were recorded for this clone. The chain links TRBV5-1 to TRBJ1-2, with D perhaps matching TRBD1 (6 bases). Trimming took off 1 base at V and 8 bases at J, with 9 bases between the two ends. CDR1 and CDR2 (germline): SGHRS, YFSETQ. The CDR3 is 12 amino acids. In DNA, the CDR3 is TGCGCCAGCAGCTTGACAGGGAACGGCTACACCTTC. This gives the protein CASSLTGNGYTF.

This clone was observed a handful of times. V usage is TRBV3-1 (or the pseudogene TRBV3-2) and J usage is TRBJ1-6, with 7 bases identical to TRBD1. With V trimmed by 3 bases and J by 14 bases, 4 bases remained unmatched. The CDR3 spans 12 residues. Germline lookup yields CDR1 LGHDT and CDR2 YNNKEL (reference sequence). CDR3 nucleotide sequence: TGTGCCAGCAGCCAGGACAGGTTGACCCTCCACTTT. Amino acid sequence: CASSQDRLTLHF.

This clone turned up a few times. V and J are TRBV6-5 and TRBJ2-7; maybe TRBD2 (5 bases). This CDR3 contains 15 residues. V was shortened by 6 bases and J by 3 bases, with 18 bases between the two germline ends. The germline CDR1 and CDR2 sequences are MNHEY and SVGAGI. For the CDR3, the DNA is TGTGCCAGCAGCCCCGAGGGCGGAGTCTTCTACGAGCAGTACTTC. Residues: CASSPEGGVFYEQYF.

The chain carries TRBV10-2 and TRBJ2-5; D is uncertain. The CDR3 sequence is 14 residues long. Germline CDR1 reads WSHSY; CDR2 reads SAAADI. The V and J ends lost 4 bases and 5 bases respectively, with 14 bases between them. Written as DNA, the CDR3 is TGCGCCAGCAGTGGGCTCGATTATAGCGAGACCCAGTACTTC. Translated: CASSGLDYSETQYF.

The sample holds a few counts of this clone. This chain uses TRBV7-8 with TRBJ1-5; TRBD1 agrees at 7 bases. Trimming cost V 5 bases and J 6 bases; bases outside gene matches: 4. The CDR3 has 13 residues. The germline V gene has CDR1 SGHVS and CDR2 FQNEAQ. CDR3 DNA: TGTGCCAGCAGCGTAACAGGGGTTCAGCCCCAGCATTTT. This gives the protein CASSVTGVQPQHF.